This TCR beta chain appears in the sequencing data of a study of patients and donors after allogeneic stem cell transplantation. Germline CDR1 reads MGHDK; CDR2 reads SYGVNS. This CDR3 is built from 14 residues. Trimming pared 5 bases from V and 3 bases from J, leaving 14 bases between. Each CDR3 protein is one row after TCRdb ran MiXCR on the RT-PCR reads. This sample has roughly 940,000 distinct CDR3 sequences, with roughly 18% found just once. This chain links TRBV25-1 with TRBJ2-7, with D tentatively TRBD1 or TRBD2 (7 bases each). This receptor was obtained from a human donor who was either an allogeneic HSCT recipient or a stem cell or donor lymphocyte infusion donor (not recorded which). It is not recorded whose cells these are; they may come from a transplant donor. Source material: blood, either unsorted or a sorted T cell fraction (not recorded which). As DNA, the CDR3 is TGTGCCAGCAGTCAGCCAGGGGGGGACTACGAGCAGTACTTC. Translating it yields CASSQPGGDYEQYF.